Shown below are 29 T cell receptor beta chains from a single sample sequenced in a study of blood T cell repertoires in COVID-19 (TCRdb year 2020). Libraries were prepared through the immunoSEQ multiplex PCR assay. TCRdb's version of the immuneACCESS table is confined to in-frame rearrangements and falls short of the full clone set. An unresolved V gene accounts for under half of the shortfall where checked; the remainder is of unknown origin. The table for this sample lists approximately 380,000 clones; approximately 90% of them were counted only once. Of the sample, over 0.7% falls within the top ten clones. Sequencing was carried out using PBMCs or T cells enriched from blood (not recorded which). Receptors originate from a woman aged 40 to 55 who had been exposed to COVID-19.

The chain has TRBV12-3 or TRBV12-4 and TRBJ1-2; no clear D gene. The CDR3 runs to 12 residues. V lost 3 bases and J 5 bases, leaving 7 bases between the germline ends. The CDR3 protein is CASSFGRYGYTF. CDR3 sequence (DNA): TGTGCCAGCAGTTTTGGCAGGTATGGCTACACCTTC.

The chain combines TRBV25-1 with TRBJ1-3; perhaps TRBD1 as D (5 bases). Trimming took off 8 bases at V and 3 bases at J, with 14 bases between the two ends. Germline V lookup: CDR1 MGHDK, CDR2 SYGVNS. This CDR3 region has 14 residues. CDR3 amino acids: CASFPGELGNTIYF. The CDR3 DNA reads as TGTGCCAGCTTCCCGGGGGAACTTGGAAACACCATATATTTT.

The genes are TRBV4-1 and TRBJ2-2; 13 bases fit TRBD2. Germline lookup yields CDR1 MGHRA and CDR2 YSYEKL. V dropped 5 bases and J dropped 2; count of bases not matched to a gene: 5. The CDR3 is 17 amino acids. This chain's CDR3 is CASSSTSGRFNTGELFF. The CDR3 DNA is TGCGCCAGCAGCTCGACTAGCGGGAGGTTTAACACCGGGGAGCTGTTTTTT.

The CDR3 spells CASSSSGGWFRNEKLFF. Here the CDR3 DNA reads TGTGCCAGCAGTTCGTCCGGGGGGTGGTTTCGGAATGAAAAACTGTTTTTT. The chain links TRBV2 to TRBJ1-4; a weak D match, TRBD1 (5 bases). There are 17 residues in the CDR3. V shed 5 bases and J shed 5 bases, with 21 bases lying between them. Germline lookup yields CDR1 SNHLY and CDR2 FYNNEI. The full variable domain, its missing parts supplied by reference TRBV2 and TRBJ1-4, is EPEVTQTPSHQVTQMGQEVILRCVPISNHLYFYWYRQILGQKVEFLVSFYNNEISEKSEIFDDQFSVERPDGSNFTLKIRSTKLEDSAMYFCASSSSGGWFRNEKLFFGSGTQLSVL.

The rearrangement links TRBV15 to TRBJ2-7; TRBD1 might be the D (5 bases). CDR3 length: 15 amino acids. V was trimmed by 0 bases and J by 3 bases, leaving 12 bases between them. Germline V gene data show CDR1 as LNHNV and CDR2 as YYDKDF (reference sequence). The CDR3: CATSRDRGRVYEQYF. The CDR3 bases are TGTGCCACCAGCAGAGATCGCGGCAGGGTCTACGAGCAGTACTTC. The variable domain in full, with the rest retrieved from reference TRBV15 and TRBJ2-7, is DAMVIQNPRYQVTQFGKPVTLSCSQTLNHNVMYWYQQKSSQAPKLLFHYYDKDFNNEADTPDNFQSRRPNTSFCFLDIRSPGLGDTAMYLCATSRDRGRVYEQYFGPGTRLTVT.

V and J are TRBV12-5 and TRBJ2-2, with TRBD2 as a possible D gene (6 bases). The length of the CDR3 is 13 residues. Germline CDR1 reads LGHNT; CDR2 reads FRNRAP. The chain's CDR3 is CASGSGVTGELFF. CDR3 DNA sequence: TGTGCCTCGGGTTCGGGAGTTACCGGGGAGCTGTTTTTT.

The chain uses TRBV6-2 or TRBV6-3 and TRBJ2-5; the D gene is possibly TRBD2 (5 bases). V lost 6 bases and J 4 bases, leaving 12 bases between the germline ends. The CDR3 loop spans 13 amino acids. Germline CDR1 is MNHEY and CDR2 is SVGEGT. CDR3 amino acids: CASSQQRTETQYF. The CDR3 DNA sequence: TGTGCCAGCAGCCAACAGCGGACAGAGACCCAGTACTTC.

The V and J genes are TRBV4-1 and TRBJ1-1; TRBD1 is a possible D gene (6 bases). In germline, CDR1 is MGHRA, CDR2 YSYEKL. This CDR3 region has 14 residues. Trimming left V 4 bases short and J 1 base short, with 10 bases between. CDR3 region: CASSLQGPNTEAFF. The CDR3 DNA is TGCGCCAGCAGCCTACAGGGACCGAACACTGAAGCTTTCTTT.

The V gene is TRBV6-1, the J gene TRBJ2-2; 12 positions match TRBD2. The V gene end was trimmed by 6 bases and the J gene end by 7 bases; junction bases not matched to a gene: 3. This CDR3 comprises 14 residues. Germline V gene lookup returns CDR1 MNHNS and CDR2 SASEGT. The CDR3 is CASSPTSGSGELFF. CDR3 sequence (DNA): TGTGCCAGCAGCCCGACTAGCGGGAGCGGGGAGCTGTTTTTT.

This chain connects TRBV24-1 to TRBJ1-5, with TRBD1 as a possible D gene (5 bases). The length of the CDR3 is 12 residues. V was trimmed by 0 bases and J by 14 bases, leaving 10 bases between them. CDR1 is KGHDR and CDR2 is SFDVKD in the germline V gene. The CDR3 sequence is CATSDLTGIKHF. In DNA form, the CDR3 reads TGTGCCACCAGTGATTTGACAGGCATAAAGCATTTT.

CDR3 sequence reads: CASSEDGGAGAFF. CDR3 bases: TGTGCCAGCAGTGAAGATGGGGGGGCCGGAGCTTTCTTT. The chain employs TRBV6-1 and TRBJ1-1, with D perhaps matching TRBD1 (6 bases). V lost 1 base and J lost 10, with 13 bases in between. Looked up from germline, CDR1 is MNHNS and CDR2 is SASEGT. The CDR3 extends over 13 amino acids.

The CDR3 protein is CASSQDLWRQYF. Here the CDR3 DNA reads TGTGCCAGCAGCCAAGATCTTTGGAGGCAGTACTTC. V gene TRBV3-1 (or the pseudogene TRBV3-2) combines with J gene TRBJ2-7; D remains ambiguous. The CDR3 contains 12 residues. The V and J ends lost 0 bases and 9 bases respectively, with 9 bases between them. Germline CDR1 reads LGHDT; CDR2 reads YNNKEL (reference sequence).

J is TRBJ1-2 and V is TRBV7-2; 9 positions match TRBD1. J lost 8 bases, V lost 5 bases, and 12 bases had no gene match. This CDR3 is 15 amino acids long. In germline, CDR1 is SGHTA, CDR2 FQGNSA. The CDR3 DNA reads TGTGCCAGCAGCAACCCGGGACAGGGCGTTCAAGGCTACACCTTC. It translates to CASSNPGQGVQGYTF.

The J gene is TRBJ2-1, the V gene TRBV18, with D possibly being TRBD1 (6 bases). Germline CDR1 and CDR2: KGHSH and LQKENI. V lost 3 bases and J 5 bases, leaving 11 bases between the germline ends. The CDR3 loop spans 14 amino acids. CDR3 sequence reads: CASSPRTENNEQFF. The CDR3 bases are TGTGCCAGCTCACCCCGGACAGAAAACAATGAGCAGTTCTTC.

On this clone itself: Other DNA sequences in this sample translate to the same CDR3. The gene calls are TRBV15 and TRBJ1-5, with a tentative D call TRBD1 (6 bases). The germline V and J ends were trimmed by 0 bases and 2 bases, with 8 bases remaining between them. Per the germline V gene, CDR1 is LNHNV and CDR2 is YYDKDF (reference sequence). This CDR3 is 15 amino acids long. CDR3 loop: CATSREQGGNQPQHF. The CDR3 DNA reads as TGTGCCACCAGCAGAGAACAGGGAGGCAATCAGCCCCAGCATTTT.

The CDR3 sequence is CASRRGVTGELFF. The CDR3 DNA reads as TGTGCCAGCCGTCGGGGGGTCACCGGGGAGCTGTTTTTT. The chain combines TRBV6-5 with TRBJ2-2; the match to TRBD2 covers 7 bases. From germline, CDR1 is MNHEY and CDR2 SVGAGI. V dropped 8 bases and J dropped 4; count of bases not matched to a gene: 4. This CDR3 has 13 residues.

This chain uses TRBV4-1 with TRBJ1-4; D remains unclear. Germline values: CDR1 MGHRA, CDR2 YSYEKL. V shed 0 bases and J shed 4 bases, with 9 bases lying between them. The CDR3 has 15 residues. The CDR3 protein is CASSQDVGVNEKLFF. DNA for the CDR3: TGCGCCAGCAGCCAAGATGTCGGGGTTAATGAAAAACTGTTTTTT.

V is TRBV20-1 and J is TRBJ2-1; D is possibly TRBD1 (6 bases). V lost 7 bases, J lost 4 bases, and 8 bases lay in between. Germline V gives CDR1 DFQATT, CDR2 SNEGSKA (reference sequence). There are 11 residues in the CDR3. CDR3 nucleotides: TGCAGTGGGGACATATACAATGAGCAGTTCTTC. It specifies CSGDIYNEQFF.

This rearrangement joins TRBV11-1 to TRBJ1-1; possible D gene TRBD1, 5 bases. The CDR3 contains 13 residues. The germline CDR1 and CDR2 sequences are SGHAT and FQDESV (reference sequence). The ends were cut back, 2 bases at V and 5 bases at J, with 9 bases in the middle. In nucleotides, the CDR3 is TGTGCCAGCAGCTTACCAGGGCGGACTGAAGCTTTCTTT. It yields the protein CASSLPGRTEAFF.

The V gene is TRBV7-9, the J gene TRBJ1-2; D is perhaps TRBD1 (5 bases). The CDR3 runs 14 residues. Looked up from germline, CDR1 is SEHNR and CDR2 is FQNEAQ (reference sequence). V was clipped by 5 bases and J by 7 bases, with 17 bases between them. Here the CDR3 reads CASSTPGGTPGYTF. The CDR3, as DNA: TGTGCCAGCAGCACTCCGGGGGGGACTCCTGGCTACACCTTC.

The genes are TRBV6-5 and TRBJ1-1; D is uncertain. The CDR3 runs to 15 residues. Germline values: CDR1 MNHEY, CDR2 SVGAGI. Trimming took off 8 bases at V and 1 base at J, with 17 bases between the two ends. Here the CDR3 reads CASLSGVLSNTEAFF. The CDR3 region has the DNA TGTGCCAGCTTGTCCGGGGTGCTTTCGAACACTGAAGCTTTCTTT.

CDR3: CASSIGGGNYEQYF. The CDR3 bases are TGTGCCAGTAGTATAGGAGGGGGAAACTACGAGCAGTACTTC. The chain carries TRBV19 and TRBJ2-7, with D perhaps TRBD1 (6 bases). Germline lookup yields CDR1 LNHDA and CDR2 SQIVND (reference sequence). The CDR3 consists of 14 residues. Deletions cut 1 base from V and 3 bases from J, with 10 bases between.

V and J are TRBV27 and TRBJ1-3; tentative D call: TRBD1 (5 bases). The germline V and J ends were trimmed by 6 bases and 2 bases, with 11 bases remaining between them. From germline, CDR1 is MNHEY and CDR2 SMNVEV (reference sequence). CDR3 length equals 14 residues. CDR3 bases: TGTGCCAGCAGCGAGACAGTCCCTGGAAACACCATATATTTT. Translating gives CASSETVPGNTIYF.

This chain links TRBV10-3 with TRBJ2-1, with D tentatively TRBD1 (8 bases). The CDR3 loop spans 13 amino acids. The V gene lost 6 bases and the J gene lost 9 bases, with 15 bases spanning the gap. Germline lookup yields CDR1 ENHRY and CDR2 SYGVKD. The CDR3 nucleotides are TGTGCCATCAGCGGAGCGGGACAGGTTGAGCAGTTCTTC. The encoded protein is CAISGAGQVEQFF.

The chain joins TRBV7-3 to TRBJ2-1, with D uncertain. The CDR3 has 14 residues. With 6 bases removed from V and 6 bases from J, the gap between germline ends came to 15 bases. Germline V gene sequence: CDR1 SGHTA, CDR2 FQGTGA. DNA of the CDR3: TGTGCCAGCAGGGGTCTAGATCGGTCCAATGAGCAGTTCTTC. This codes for CASRGLDRSNEQFF.

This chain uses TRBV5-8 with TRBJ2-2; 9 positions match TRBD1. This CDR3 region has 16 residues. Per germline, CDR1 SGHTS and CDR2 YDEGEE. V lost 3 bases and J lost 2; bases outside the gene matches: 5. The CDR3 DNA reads TGTGCCAGCAGCTACGGGGACAGGGTAAACACCGGGGAGCTGTTTTTT. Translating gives CASSYGDRVNTGELFF. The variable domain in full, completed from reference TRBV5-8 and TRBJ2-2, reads EAGVTQSPTHLIKTRGQQATLRCSPISGHTSVYWYQQALGLGLQFLLWYDEGEERNRGNFPPRFSGRQFPNYSSELNVNALELEDSALYLCASSYGDRVNTGELFFGEGSRLTVL.

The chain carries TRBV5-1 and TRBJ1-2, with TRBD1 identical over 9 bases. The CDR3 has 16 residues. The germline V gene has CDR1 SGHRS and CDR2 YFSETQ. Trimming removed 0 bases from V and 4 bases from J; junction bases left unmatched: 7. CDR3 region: CASSLAGTGNTYGYTF. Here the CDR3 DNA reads TGCGCCAGCAGCTTGGCGGGGACAGGGAACACCTATGGCTACACCTTC.

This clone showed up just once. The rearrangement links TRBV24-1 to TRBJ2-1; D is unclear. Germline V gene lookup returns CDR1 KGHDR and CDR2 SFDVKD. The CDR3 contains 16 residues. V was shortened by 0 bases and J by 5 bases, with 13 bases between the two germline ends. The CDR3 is CATSDLGPDSDNEQFF. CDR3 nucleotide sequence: TGTGCCACCAGTGATTTGGGTCCAGACTCGGACAATGAGCAGTTCTTC.

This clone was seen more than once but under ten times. This chain's CDR3 is CASSTVGGYEQYF. In DNA form, the CDR3 reads TGTGCCAGCTCGACAGTGGGGGGCTACGAGCAGTACTTC. The chain recombines TRBV19 with TRBJ2-7, with a weak D call TRBD2 (6 bases). CDR1 LNHDA and CDR2 SQIVND come from the germline V gene (reference sequence). There are 13 residues in the CDR3. The V end was cut by 9 bases, the J end by 3 bases, with 15 bases between.